This TCR beta chain originates from a study of T cells in tuberculosis. Study background: IGRA-negative adolescents, IGRA-positive adolescents with latent tuberculosis and adults with active tuberculosis formed this South African cohort.

Trimming cost V 2 bases and J 0 bases, with 11 bases left between them. The V gene's germline CDR1 is MNHNS and CDR2 SASEGT. The CDR3 sequence is 15 residues long. Adolescents were screened for latent TB by skin test and IGRA. Method: immunoSEQ multiplex PCR; TCRdb's copy keeps in-frame clones and lacks some. The sample contains 25,000 to 35,000 clones, 95% to 96% of which appear only once. What was sequenced was PBMCs. The TCR originated in a donor aged 10-30 years with latent tuberculosis or without tuberculosis infection. The chain is built from TRBV6-1 and TRBJ2-7; D not certain. As DNA, the CDR3 is TGTGCCAGCAGTGAATACGCGGATAGCTCCTACGAGCAGTACTTC. Its protein is CASSEYADSSYEQYF.